The present TCR beta chain was sequenced within a study of blood T cell repertoires in COVID-19. Whole-study context: Acute and convalescent COVID-19 samples came from the United States, Italy and Spain. The cDNA or gDNA used as material had been derived from T cells, B-cell-depleted T cells, or PBMCs.

Germline trimming cut 2 bases from V and 4 bases from J; bases unmatched to any gene: 6. This CDR3 spans 14 amino acids. Germline V gene sequence: CDR1 SGHRS, CDR2 YFSETQ. How the authors handled the data: Estimates of nucleated cell counts were drawn from the amplification of reference gene primers. Produced via immunoSEQ multiplex PCR; TCRdb's table is partial and in-frame only. V and J calls and clone size follow that table, whereas D and trimming were derived from the DNA. Of a few hundred thousand clones in the sample, about four fifths were seen once. The sequence was obtained from an elderly man with acute or convalescent COVID-19. The specimen was peripheral blood. This chain connects TRBV5-1 to TRBJ2-7, with 7 bases lining up with TRBD1. The CDR3 spells CASSFRDRRYEQYF. The DNA for the CDR3 is TGCGCCAGCAGCTTCCGGGACAGACGTTACGAGCAGTACTTC.